What follows describes a single T cell receptor (beta chain). The sample is drawn from a study of response to subunit inactivated influenza vaccine. V trimming: 4 bases; J trimming: 12 bases; junction bases outside the gene matches: 17. CDR3 size: 16 residues. CDR1 DFQATT and CDR2 SNEGSKA come from the germline V gene (reference sequence). TCRdb re-analysed the RT-PCR reads in MiXCR, keeping a single row per CDR3 protein. The profile shows roughly 650,000 distinct CDR3 sequences, less than 15% of them singletons. The specimen comprised PBMCs from blood, sampled 14 days before vaccination. This chain links TRBV20-1 with TRBJ2-1, with 11 positions matching TRBD2. The sequence derives from a man aged 50 to 59 who received an inactivated influenza vaccine. CDR3 in DNA: TGCAGTGCTACTCGACAGGGACTAGCGGAACGTTTTGGGCAGTTCTTC. The encoded protein is CSATRQGLAERFGQFF.